This T cell receptor beta chain appears in the sequencing data of a study of shared clonotypes between healthy human individuals (dated by TCRdb to the early 2020s). General notes on the study: A couple of women and three men aged 18 to 49 years were included in the cohort. Between about 0.9 and 8.9 billion PBMCs per donor were obtained by leukapheresis. To estimate repertoire size and how much clonotype sharing occurs between individuals, the study deeply sequenced the blood TCR repertoires of 5 or 6 healthy adults. Different laboratories and diverse techniques were used to prepare libraries and sequence TCR repertoires, to increase sequencing depth and limit assay-specific biases. For each donor, CD4 naive and CD4 memory were each run on three plates, CD8 naive on two plates, and CD8 memory on one plate. Beyond this particular receptor, the publication reports: Because the study included a small number of donors, the genetic and exposure-history diversity represented was limited. Only blood was sampled, and tissue TCR repertoires likely differ from those in blood. Across a few donors, 4.5% to 6.5% of naive CD4, approximately 3.6% of naive CD8, 2.3% of memory CD4, and around 0.4% of memory CD8 clonotypes were shared. Compared with non-shared clonotypes, clonotypes shared by all four sorted-subset donors had higher generation probabilities. Rarefaction of sorted-subset datasets indicated incomplete sequencing despite the large sequencing depth. Larger estimated clonotype richness was generally found for naive subsets than for memory subsets. Pairwise subsampling led to the expectation that sequencing depth would affect the degree of clonotype sharing among donors.

TCR CDR3 regions were amplified from genomic DNA by multiplex PCR using the deep immunoSEQ assay. For each cell subset, the extracted genomic DNA was distributed evenly across all wells of several immunoSEQ 96-well plates, and each plate served as one replicate. For sorted subsets, roughly 0.2 ug genomic DNA, equal to some 28,000 T cell genomes, was loaded into each replicate PCR. Purified libraries were quantified with a Qubit 3.0 fluorometer, sized on a Bioanalyzer 2100, and re-quantified with the KAPA Library Quantification kit. Each immunoSEQ 96-well plate was sequenced on its own single-read 150-cycle Illumina NextSeq 550 flow cell. The authors processed their data as follows. Because the immunoSEQ output held only junctional sequences and lacked quality scores, the filtering could not match the filtering applied to full-length reads. To assign V/J genes and CDR3, sequences were annotated using PyIR, a Python wrapper for IgBLAST v1.9, with IMGT germline references. Reads were removed for weak V/J assignments (E-value above 1e-6), missing CDR3, stop codons, out-of-frame junctions, or ambiguous translated residues. A V3J clonotype was defined by an identical inferred V gene, J gene, and CDR3 amino acid sequence. To compute the percentage overlap between repertoires, the number of shared unique clonotypes was divided by the size of the smaller repertoire. Richness of each repertoire was evaluated using RTK rarefaction, the Chao1 estimator, and Recon v2.1 estimates of unobserved clonotypes. Generation probabilities for all TCRbeta clonotypes obtained by the gDNA method from several donors were computed using OLGA. TCRdb re-hosts the immuneACCESS table, in-frame sequences only. Its copies lack some clones; in the studies checked, an unresolved V gene accounts for under half of them, and the cause for the rest is not known. That table is the source of V, J and clone size, and D and trimming were worked out from the DNA. For this sample the table gives 2 million or so clones, of which 95% were detected only once. Clones ranked in the top ten supply under 0.15% of the sample.

Remarks on this clone: Its antigen is still unknown. Base qualities are missing; no much larger clone stands one base away.

V is reduced by 0 bases and J by 5 bases, leaving a spacing of 9 bases between them. Counted from cysteine to phenylalanine, this CDR3 has 13 amino acids. Of all the DNA, just the CDR3 is kept, 39 bases in frame from base 1. CDR1 is given as SGHDT and CDR2 as YYEEEE, both from the germline V gene. Donors were healthy HIV-negative adults with no recently reported acute infections or vaccinations. All donors were Caucasian adults living in Nashville, Tennessee, USA. CD4+ T cells were enriched through magnetic negative selection, after which naive cells were positively selected on CD45RA and the remaining negative fraction served as the memory subset. After blood collection by leukapheresis, PBMCs were isolated using Ficoll-Histopaque density gradient centrifugation and then cryopreserved in the vapor phase of liquid nitrogen. Purity and quantity of every magnetically sorted T cell population were checked by analytical flow cytometry. Each sorted fraction had its genomic DNA isolated and then quantified by UV absorbance on a Nanodrop 2000c.

The specimen was naive CD4+ T cells sorted from blood. This specimen's cell subset or site label, interpreted: CD45RA+ positively selected. The chain joins TRBV5-6 to TRBJ2-7, with a weak D call of TRBD1 (6 bases match). This receptor was identified in a man between 18 and 35 years old in good health. The nucleotide sequence reads as follows: TGTGCCAGCAGCTTGGCAGGGGCGGACGAGCAGTACTTC. Its translation reads: CASSLAGADEQYF.